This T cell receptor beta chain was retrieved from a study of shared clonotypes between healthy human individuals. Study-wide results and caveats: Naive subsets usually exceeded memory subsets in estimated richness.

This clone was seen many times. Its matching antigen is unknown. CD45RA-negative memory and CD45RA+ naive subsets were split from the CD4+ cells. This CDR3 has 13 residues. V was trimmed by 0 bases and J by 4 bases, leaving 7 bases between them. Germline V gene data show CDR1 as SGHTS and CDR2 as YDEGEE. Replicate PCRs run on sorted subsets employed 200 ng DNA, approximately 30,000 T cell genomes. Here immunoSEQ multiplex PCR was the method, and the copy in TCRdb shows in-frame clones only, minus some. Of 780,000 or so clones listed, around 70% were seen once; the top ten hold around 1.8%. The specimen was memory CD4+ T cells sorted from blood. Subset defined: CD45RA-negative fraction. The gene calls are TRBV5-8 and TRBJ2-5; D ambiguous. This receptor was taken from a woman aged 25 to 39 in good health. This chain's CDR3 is CASSLDPTETQYF. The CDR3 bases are TGTGCCAGCAGCTTGGACCCTACAGAGACCCAGTACTTC.